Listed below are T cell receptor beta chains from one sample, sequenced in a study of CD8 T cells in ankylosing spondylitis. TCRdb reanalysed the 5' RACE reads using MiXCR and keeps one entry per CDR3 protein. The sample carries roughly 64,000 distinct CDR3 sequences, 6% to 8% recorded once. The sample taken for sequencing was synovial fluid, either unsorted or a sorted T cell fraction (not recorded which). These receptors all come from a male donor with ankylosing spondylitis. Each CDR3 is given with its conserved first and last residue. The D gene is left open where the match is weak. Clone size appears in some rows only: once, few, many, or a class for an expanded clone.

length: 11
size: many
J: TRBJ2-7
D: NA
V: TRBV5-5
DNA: TGTGCCAGCAGTTTGGCGGAGGAGCAGTACTTC
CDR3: CASSLAEEQYF

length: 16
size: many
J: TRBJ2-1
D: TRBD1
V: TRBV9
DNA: TGTGCCAGCAGCGTAGTGGGGACAGGGACCCTCAATGAGCAGTTCTTC
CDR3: CASSVVGTGTLNEQFF

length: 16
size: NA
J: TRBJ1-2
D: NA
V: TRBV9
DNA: TGTGCCAGCAGCGCCGTGGGGTTTCGATCCCCCTATGGCTACACCTTC
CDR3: CASSAVGFRSPYGYTF

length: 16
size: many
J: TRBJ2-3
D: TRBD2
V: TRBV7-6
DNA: TGTGCCAGCAGCTTAGCGGAGGCGGGAGGAGCAGATACGCAGTATTTT
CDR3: CASSLAEAGGADTQYF

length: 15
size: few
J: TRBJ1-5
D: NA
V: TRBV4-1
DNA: TGCGCCAGCAGCCAAGAAGGGAATAGCAATCAGCCCCAGCATTTT
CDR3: CASSQEGNSNQPQHF

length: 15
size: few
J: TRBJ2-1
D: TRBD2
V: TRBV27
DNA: TGTGCCAGCGGGTGGACTAGCGGGAGGGTGAATGAGCAGTTCTTC
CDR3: CASGWTSGRVNEQFF

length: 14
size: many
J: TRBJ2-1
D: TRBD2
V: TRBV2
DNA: TGTGCCAGCAGGGGACTAGCGGGAGGTCACGAGCAGTTCTTC
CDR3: CASRGLAGGHEQFF

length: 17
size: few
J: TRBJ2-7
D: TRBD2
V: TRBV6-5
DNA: TGTGCCAGCAGTTACCGAGCGGGAACCCCTCGCTCCTACGAGCAGTACTTC
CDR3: CASSYRAGTPRSYEQYF

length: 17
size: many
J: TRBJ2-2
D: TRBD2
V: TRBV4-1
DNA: TGCGCCAGCAGCCGATCGACCCCCGGGAGGAGCACCGGGGAGCTGTTTTTT
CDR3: CASSRSTPGRSTGELFF

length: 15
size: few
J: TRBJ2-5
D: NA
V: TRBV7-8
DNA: TGTGCCAGCAGCTTAGACTCGGCCGTCCGGGAGACCCAGTACTTC
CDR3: CASSLDSAVRETQYF

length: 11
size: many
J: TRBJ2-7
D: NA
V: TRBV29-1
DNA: TGCAGCGTGGGGGGCCCCTACGAGCAGTACTTC
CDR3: CSVGGPYEQYF

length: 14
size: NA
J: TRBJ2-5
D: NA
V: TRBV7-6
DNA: TGTGCCAGCAGCTCGACCGGAATCCAAGAGACCCAGTACTTC
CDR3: CASSSTGIQETQYF

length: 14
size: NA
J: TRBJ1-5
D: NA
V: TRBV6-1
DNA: TGTGCCAGCAGTCGGACAGAATTAAATCAGCCCCAGCATTTT
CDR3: CASSRTELNQPQHF

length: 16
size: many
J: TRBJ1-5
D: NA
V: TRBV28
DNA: TGTGCCAGCAGATCCCGAGGGAAAATTAGCAATCAGCCCCAGCATTTT
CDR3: CASRSRGKISNQPQHF

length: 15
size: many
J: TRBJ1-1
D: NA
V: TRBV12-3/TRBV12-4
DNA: TGTGCCAGCAGTTTACGCCGGCGGGAGAACACTGAAGCTTTCTTT
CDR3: CASSLRRRENTEAFF

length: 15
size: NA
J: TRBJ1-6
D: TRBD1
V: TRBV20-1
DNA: TGCAGTGCTCCCCGGACAGGGCTCCTTAATTCACCCCTCCACTTT
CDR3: CSAPRTGLLNSPLHF

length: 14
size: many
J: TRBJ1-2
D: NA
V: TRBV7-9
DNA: TGTGCCAGCAGCTTCTCCGACGATAACTATGGCTACACCTTC
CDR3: CASSFSDDNYGYTF

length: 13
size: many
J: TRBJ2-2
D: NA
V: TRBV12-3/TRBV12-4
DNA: TGTGCCAGCAGTTTTACCTCAACCGGGGAGCTGTTTTTT
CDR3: CASSFTSTGELFF

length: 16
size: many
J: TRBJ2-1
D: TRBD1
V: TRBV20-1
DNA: TGCAGTGCTAGAGAGGTCAGGGGGCAATCCTACAATGAGCAGTTCTTC
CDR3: CSAREVRGQSYNEQFF

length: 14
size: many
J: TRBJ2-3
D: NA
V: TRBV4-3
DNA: TGCGCCAGCAGCCAAGTGATAGCGGCAGATACGCAGTATTTT
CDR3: CASSQVIAADTQYF

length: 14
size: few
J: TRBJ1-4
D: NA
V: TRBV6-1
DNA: TGTGCCAGCAGTGCAGGGGCTGCTAATGAAAAACTGTTTTTT
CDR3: CASSAGAANEKLFF

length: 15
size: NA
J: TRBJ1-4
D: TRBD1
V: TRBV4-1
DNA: TGCGCCAGCAGCCAACTCGGGACAGATAATGAAAAACTGTTTTTT
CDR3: CASSQLGTDNEKLFF

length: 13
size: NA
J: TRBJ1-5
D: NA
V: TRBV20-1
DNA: TGCAGTGCACAAGGGGCAGGGACTCAGCCCCAGCATTTT
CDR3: CSAQGAGTQPQHF

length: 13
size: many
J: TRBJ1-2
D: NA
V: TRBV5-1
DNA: TGCGCCAGCAGGTGGACAGACTCCTATGGCTACACCTTC
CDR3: CASRWTDSYGYTF

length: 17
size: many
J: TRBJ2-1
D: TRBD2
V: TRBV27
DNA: TGTGCCAGCAGTTTTGGGACTAGCGGGAGTTCCTACAATGAGCAGTTCTTC
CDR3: CASSFGTSGSSYNEQFF

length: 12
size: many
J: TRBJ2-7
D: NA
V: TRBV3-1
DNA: TGTGCCAGCAGCCAAGTTCCCTACGAGCAGTACTTC
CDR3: CASSQVPYEQYF

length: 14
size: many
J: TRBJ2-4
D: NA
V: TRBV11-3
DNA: TGTGCCAGCAGCTCCAACGGGGTCGGAAACATTCAGTACTTC
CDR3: CASSSNGVGNIQYF

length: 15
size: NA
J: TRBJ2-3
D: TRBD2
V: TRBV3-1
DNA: TGTGCCAGCAGCCAATTAGCGGGAGAGGGAGATACGCAGTATTTT
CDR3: CASSQLAGEGDTQYF

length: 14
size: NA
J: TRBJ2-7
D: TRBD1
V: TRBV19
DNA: TGTGCCAGTAGTCCGGGACAGGCCTTGGACGAGCAGTACTTC
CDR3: CASSPGQALDEQYF

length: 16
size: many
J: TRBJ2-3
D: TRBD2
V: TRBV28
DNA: TGTGCCAGCAGTAGCGCTAGCGGGGCCGGGGTAGATACGCAGTATTTT
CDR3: CASSSASGAGVDTQYF

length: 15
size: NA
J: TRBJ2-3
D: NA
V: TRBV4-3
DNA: TGCGCCAGCAGCCTTAATTTAGGCCCTCCTGATACGCAGTATTTT
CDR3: CASSLNLGPPDTQYF

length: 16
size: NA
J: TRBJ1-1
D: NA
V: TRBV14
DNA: TGTGCCAGCAGCCAAGACAGGGTCGGGATGAACACTGAAGCTTTCTTT
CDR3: CASSQDRVGMNTEAFF

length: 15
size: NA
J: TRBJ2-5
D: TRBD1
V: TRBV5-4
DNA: TGTGCCAGCAGCGATCGACAGGGGGTGGGAGAGACCCAGTACTTC
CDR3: CASSDRQGVGETQYF

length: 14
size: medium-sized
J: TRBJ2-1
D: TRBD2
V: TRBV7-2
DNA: TGTGCCAGCAGCCGGACTAGCGGGGAAAATGAGCAGTTCTTC
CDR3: CASSRTSGENEQFF

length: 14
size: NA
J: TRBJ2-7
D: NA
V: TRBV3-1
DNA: TGTGCCAGCAGCCTACTCGGGAGATCGGAAGAGCAGTACTTC
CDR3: CASSLLGRSEEQYF

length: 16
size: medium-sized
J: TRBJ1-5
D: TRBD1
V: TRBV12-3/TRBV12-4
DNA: TGTGCCAGCAGCCTAGACAGGGGAGAGGGGAATCAGCCCCAGCATTTT
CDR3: CASSLDRGEGNQPQHF

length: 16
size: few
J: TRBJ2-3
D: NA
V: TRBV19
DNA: TGTGCCAGTAGTATAGGGCCGGACCTGAGCACAGATACGCAGTATTTT
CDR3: CASSIGPDLSTDTQYF

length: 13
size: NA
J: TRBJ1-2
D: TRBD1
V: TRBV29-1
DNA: TGCAGCGTCGGGACAGCCGCTAACTATGGCTACACCTTC
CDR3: CSVGTAANYGYTF

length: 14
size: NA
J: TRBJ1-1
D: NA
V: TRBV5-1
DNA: TGCGCCAGCAGCCTTGCCGGGGACCACACTGAAGCTTTCTTT
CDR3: CASSLAGDHTEAFF

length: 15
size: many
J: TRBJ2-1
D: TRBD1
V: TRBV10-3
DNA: TGTGCCATCGCAGGAGGGACAGGACTAAACAATGAGCAGTTCTTC
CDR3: CAIAGGTGLNNEQFF

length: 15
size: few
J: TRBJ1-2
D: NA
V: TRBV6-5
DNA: TGTGCCAGCAGTAACAGGGCCCCTGGGGGCTATGGCTACACCTTC
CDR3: CASSNRAPGGYGYTF

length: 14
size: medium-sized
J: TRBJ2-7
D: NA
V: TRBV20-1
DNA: TGCAGTGCTAGAGTTGCGGGGAACTGGGTGGAGCAGTACTTC
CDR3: CSARVAGNWVEQYF

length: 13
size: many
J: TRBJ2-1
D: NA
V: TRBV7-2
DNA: TGTGCCAGCAGCTTAGGGGGTATCAATGAGCAGTTCTTC
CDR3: CASSLGGINEQFF

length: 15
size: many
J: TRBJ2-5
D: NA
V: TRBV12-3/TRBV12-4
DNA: TGTGCCAGCAGTCCCCTGACAGGAACCAAAGAGACCCAGTACTTC
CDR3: CASSPLTGTKETQYF

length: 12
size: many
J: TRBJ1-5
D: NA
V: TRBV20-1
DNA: TGCAGTGCTAGAGGTGTCGGTCAGCCCCAGCATTTT
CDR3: CSARGVGQPQHF

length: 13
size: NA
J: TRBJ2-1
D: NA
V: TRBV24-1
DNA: TGTGCCACCAGTGATTTAGCGGAAAATGAGCAGTTCTTC
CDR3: CATSDLAENEQFF